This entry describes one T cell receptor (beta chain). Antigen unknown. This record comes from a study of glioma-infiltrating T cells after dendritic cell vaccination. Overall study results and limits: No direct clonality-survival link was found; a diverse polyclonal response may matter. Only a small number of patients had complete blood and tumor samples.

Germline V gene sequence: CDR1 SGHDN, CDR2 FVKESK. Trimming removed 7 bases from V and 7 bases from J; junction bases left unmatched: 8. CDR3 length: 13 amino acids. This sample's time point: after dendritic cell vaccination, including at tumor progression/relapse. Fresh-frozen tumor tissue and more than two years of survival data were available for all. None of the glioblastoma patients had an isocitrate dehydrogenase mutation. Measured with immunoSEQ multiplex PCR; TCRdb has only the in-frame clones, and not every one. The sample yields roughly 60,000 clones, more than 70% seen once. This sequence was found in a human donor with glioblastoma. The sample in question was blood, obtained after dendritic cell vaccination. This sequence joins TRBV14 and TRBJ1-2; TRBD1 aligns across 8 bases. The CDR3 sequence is CASTADRGFGYTF. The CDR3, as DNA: TGTGCCAGCACCGCAGACAGGGGATTTGGCTACACCTTC.